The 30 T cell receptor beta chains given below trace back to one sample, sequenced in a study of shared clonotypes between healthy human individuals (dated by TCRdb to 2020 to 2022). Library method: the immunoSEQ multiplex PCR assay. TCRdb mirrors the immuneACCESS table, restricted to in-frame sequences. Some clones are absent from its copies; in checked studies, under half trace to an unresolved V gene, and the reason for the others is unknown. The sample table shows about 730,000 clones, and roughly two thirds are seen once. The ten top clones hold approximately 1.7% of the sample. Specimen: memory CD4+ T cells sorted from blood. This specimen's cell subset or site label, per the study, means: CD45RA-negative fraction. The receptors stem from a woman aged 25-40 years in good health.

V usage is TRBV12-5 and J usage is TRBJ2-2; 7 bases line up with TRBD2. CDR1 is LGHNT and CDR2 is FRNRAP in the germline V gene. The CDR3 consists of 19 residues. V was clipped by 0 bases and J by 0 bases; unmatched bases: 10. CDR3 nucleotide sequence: TGTGCTAGTGGTTTGGTAACCCTTGGGGGGGGTACGAACACCGGGGAGCTGTTTTTT. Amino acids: CASGLVTLGGGTNTGELFF.

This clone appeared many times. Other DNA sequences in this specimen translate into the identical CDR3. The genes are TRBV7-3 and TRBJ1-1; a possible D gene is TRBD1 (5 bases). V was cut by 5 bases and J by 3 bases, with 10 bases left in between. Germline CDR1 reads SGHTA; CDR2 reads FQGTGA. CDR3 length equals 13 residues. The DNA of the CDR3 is TGTGCCAGCAGCGCTCAGGGAGACACTGAAGCTTTCTTT. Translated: CASSAQGDTEAFF.

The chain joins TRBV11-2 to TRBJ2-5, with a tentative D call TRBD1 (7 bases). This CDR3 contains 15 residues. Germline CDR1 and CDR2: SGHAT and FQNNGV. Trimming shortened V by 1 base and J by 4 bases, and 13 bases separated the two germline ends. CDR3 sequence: CASSLGYRGGETQYF. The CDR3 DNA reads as TGTGCCAGCAGCTTAGGGTACAGGGGAGGAGAGACCCAGTACTTC.

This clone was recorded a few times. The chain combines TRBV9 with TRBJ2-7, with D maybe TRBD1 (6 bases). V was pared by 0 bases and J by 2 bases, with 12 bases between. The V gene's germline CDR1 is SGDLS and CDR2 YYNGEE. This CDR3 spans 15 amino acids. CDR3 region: CASSVATGITYEQYF. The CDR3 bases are TGTGCCAGCAGCGTAGCCACAGGGATCACCTACGAGCAGTACTTC.

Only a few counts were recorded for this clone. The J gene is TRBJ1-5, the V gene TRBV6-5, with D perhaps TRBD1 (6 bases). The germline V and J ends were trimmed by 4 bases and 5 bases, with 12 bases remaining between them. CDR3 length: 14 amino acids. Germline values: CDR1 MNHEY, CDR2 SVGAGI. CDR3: CASSFRDTDQPQHF. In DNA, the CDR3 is TGTGCCAGCAGTTTCCGGGACACCGATCAGCCCCAGCATTTT.

The CDR3 is CASNEPDRQNYEQYF. The CDR3, as DNA: TGTGCCAGCAACGAGCCTGACAGGCAAAACTACGAGCAGTACTTC. The chain combines TRBV7-9 with TRBJ2-7; a weak D match, TRBD1 (6 bases). Germline assignment: CDR1 SEHNR and CDR2 FQNEAQ (reference sequence). The CDR3 is 15 residues long. The V and J ends lost 7 bases and 3 bases respectively, with 19 bases between them. The complete variable domain, with remaining parts taken from reference TRBV7-9 and TRBJ2-7, reads DTGVSQNPRHKITKRGQNVTFRCDPISEHNRLYWYRQTLGQGPEFLTYFQNEAQLEKSRLLSDRFSAERPKGSFSTLEIQRTEQGDSAMYLCASNEPDRQNYEQYFGPGTRLTVT.

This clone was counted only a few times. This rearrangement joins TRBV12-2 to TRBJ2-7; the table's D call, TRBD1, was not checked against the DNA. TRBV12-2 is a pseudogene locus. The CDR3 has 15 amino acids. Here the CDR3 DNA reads TGTGCAAGTCGCTTAGTTTGGACAGGGGATTACGAGCAGTACTTC. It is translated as CASRLVWTGDYEQYF.

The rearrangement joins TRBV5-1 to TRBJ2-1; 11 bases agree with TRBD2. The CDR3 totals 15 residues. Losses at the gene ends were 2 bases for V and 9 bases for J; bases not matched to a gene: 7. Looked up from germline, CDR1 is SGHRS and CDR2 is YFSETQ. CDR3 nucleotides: TGCGCCAGCAGCTTTACTAGCGGGAGTGGTGGTGAGCAGTTCTTC. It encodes CASSFTSGSGGEQFF.

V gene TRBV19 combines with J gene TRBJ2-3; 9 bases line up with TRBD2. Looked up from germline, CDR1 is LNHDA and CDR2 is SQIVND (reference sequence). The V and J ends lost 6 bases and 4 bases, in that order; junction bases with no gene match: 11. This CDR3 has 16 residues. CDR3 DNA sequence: TGTGCCAGTAGGGAAAATAGCGGGAGTAACCCAGATACGCAGTATTTT. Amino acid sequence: CASRENSGSNPDTQYF.

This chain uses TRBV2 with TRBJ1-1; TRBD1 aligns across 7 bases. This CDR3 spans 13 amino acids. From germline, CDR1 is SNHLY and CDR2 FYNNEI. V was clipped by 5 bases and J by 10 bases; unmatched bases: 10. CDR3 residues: CASSTQTGWGAFF. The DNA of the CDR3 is TGTGCCAGCAGTACCCAGACAGGGTGGGGAGCTTTCTTT.

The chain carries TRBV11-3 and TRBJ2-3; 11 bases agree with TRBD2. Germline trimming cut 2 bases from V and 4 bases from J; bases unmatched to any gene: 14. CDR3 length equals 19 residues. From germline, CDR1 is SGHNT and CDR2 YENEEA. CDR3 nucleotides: TGTGCCAGCAGCTTACATACGGGTAGCGGGAGGGCCGGGGCAGATACGCAGTATTTT. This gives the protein CASSLHTGSGRAGADTQYF.

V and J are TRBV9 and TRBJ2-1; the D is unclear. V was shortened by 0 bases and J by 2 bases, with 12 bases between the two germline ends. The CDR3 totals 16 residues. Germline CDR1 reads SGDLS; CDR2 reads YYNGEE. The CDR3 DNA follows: TGTGCCAGCAGCGTAGCTGGCGGAAGGGCCTACAATGAGCAGTTCTTC. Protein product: CASSVAGGRAYNEQFF. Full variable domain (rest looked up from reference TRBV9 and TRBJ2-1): DSGVTQTPKHLITATGQRVTLRCSPRSGDLSVYWYQQSLDQGLQFLIQYYNGEERAKGNILERFSAQQFPDLHSELNLSSLELGDSALYFCASSVAGGRAYNEQFFGPGTRLTVL.

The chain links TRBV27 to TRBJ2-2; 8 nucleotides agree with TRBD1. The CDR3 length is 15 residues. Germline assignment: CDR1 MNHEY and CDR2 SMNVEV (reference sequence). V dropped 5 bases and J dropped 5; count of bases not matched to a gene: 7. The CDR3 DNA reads TGTGCCAGCAGTGCCAGGACAGGGAGTACCGGGGAGCTGTTTTTT. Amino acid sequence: CASSARTGSTGELFF.

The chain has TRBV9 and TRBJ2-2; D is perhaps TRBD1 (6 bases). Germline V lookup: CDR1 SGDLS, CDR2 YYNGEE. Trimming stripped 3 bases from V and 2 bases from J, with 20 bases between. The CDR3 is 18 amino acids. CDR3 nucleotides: TGTGCCAGCAGCGAGTTATTAGGGGGTTCCCGAAACACCGGGGAGCTGTTTTTT. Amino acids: CASSELLGGSRNTGELFF.

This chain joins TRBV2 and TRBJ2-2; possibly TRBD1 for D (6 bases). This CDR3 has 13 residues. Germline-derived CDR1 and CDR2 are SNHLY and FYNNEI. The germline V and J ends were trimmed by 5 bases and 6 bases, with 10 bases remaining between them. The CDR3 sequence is CASSLTGPGELFF. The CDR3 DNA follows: TGTGCCAGCAGTTTAACAGGGCCCGGGGAGCTGTTTTTT.

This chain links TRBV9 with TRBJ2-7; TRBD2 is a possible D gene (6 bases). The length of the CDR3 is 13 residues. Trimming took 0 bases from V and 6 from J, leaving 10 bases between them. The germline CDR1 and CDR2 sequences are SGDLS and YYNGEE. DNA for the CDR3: TGTGCCAGCAGCGTAGGACTAGAGGGCGAGCAGTACTTC. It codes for CASSVGLEGEQYF. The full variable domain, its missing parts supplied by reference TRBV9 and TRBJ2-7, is DSGVTQTPKHLITATGQRVTLRCSPRSGDLSVYWYQQSLDQGLQFLIQYYNGEERAKGNILERFSAQQFPDLHSELNLSSLELGDSALYFCASSVGLEGEQYFGPGTRLTVT.

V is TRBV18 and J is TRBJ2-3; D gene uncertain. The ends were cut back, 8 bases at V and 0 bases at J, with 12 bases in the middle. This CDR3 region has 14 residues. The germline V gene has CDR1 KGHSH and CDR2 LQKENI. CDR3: CASRPSSSTDTQYF. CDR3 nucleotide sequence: TGTGCCAGCCGCCCCTCGTCGAGCACAGATACGCAGTATTTT.

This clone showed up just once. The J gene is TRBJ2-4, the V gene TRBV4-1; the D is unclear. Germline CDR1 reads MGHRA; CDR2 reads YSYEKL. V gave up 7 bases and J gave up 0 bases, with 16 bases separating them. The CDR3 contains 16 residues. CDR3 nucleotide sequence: TGCGCCAGCACAACCGTTTTAACCCTAGCCAAAAACATTCAGTACTTC. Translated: CASTTVLTLAKNIQYF.

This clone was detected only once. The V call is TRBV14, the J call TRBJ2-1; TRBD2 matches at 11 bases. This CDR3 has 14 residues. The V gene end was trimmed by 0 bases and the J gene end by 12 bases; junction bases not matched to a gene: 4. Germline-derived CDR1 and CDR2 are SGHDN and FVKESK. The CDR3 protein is CASSQDTSGSRQFF. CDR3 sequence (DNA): TGTGCCAGCAGCCAAGATACTAGCGGGAGTAGGCAGTTCTTC.

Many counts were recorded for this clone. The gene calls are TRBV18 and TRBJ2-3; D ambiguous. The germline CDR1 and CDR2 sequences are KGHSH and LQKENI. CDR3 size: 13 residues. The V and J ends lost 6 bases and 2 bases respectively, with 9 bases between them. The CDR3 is CASSAEVTDTQYF. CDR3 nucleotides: TGTGCCAGCTCGGCCGAAGTCACAGATACGCAGTATTTT.

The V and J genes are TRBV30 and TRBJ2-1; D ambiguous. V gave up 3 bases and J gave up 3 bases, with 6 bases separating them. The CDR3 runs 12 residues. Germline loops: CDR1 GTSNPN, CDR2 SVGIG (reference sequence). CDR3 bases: TGTGCCTGGAGGGCTGGCTACAATGAGCAGTTCTTC. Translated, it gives CAWRAGYNEQFF.

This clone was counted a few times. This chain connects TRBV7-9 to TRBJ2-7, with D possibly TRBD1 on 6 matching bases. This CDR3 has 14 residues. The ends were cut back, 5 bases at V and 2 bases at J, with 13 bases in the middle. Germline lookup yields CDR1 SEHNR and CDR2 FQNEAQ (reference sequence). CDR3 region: CASSQGLATYEQYF. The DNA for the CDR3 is TGTGCCAGCAGCCAGGGGCTCGCCACCTACGAGCAGTACTTC.

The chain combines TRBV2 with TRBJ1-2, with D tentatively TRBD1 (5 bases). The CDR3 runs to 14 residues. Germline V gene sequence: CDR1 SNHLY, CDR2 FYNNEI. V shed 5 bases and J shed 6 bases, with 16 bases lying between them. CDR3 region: CASSIGRTQDGYTF. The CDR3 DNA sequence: TGTGCCAGCAGTATAGGGAGAACACAGGATGGCTACACCTTC.

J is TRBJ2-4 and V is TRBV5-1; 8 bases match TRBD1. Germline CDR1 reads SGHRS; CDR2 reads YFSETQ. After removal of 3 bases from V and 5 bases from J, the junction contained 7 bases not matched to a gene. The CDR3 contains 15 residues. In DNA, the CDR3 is TGCGCCAGCAGCTATGCGGACAGGGACCAAAACATTCAGTACTTC. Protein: CASSYADRDQNIQYF.

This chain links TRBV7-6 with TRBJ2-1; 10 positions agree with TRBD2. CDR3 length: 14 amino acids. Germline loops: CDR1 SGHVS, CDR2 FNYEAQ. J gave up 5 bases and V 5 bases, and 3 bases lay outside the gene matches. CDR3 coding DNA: TGTGCCAGCAGCCCGCTAGCGGGAGACAATGAGCAGTTCTTC. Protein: CASSPLAGDNEQFF.

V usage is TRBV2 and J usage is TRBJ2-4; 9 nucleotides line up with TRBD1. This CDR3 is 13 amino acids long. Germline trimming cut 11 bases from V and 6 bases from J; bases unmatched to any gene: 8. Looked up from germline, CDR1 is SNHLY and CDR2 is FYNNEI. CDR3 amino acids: CAGAQGQGNIQYF. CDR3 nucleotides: TGTGCCGGCGCCCAGGGACAGGGAAACATTCAGTACTTC.

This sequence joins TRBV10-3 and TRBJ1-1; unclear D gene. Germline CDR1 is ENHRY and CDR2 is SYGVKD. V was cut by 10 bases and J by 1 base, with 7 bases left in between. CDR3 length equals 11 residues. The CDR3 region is CATAENTEAFF. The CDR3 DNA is TGTGCCACCGCAGAGAACACTGAAGCTTTCTTT.

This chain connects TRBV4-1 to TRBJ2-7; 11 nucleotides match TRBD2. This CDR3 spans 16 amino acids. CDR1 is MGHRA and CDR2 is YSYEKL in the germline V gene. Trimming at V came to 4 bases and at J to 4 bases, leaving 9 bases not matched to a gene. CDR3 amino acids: CASSPTLTSGTYEQYF. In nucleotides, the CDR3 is TGCGCCAGCAGCCCCACCCTGACTAGCGGGACATACGAGCAGTACTTC.

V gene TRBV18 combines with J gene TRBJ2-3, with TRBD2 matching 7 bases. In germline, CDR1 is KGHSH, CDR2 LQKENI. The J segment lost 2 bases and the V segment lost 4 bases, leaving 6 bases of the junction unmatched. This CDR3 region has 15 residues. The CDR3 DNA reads TGTGCCAGCTCACGGAGAACTAGCGACACAGATACGCAGTATTTT. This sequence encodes CASSRRTSDTDTQYF. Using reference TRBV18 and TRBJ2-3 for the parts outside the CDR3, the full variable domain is NAGVMQNPRHLVRRRGQEARLRCSPMKGHSHVYWYRQLPEEGLKFMVYLQKENIIDESGMPKERFSAEFPKEGPSILRIQQVVRGDSAAYFCASSRRTSDTDTQYFGPGTRLTVL.

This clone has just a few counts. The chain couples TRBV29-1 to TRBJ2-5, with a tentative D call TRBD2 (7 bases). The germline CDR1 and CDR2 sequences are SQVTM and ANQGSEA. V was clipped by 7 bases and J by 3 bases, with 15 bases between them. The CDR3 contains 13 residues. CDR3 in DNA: TGCAGCGCGTGGGGGAGGGGGGAAGAGACCCAGTACTTC. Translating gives CSAWGRGEETQYF.